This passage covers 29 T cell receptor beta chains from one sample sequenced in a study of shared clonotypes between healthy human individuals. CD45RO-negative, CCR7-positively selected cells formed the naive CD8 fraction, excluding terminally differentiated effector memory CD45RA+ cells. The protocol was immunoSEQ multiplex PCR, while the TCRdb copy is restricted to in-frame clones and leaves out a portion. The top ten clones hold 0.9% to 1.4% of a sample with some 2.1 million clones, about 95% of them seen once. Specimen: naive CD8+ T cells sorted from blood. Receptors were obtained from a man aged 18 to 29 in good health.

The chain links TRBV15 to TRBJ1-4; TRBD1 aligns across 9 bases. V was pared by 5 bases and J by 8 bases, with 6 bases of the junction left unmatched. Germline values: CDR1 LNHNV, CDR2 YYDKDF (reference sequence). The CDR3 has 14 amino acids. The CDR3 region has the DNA TGTGCCACCAGCCTGACAGGGGGGGGAGAAAAACTGTTTTTT. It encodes CATSLTGGGEKLFF.

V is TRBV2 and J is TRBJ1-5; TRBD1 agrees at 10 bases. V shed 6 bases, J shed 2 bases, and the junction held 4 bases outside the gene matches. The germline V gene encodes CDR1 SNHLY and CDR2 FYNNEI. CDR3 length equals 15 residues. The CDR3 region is CASRRGQGGNQPQHF. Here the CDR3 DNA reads TGTGCCAGCAGGAGAGGACAGGGGGGCAATCAGCCCCAGCATTTT. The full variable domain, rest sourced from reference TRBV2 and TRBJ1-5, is EPEVTQTPSHQVTQMGQEVILRCVPISNHLYFYWYRQILGQKVEFLVSFYNNEISEKSEIFDDQFSVERPDGSNFTLKIRSTKLEDSAMYFCASRRGQGGNQPQHFGDGTRLSIL.

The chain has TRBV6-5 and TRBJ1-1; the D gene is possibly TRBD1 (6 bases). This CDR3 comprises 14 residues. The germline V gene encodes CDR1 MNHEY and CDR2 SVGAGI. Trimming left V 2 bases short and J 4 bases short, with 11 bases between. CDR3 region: CASSYGGHGTEAFF. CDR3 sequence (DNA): TGTGCCAGCAGTTACGGGGGGCATGGCACTGAAGCTTTCTTT.

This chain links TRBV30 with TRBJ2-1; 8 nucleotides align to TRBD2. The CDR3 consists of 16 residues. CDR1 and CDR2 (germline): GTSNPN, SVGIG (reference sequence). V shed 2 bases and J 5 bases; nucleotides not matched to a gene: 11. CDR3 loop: CAWSLGVGREDNEQFF. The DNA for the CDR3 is TGTGCCTGGAGTCTAGGGGTCGGGAGGGAAGACAATGAGCAGTTCTTC.

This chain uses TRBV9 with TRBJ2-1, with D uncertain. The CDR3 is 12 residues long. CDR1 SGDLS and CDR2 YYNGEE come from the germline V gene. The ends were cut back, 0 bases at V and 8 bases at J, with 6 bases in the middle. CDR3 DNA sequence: TGTGCCAGCAGCGTAGTAACGCATGAGCAGTTCTTC. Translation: CASSVVTHEQFF.

CDR3 sequence reads: CASSQVLTENSYEQYF. CDR3 sequence (DNA): TGCGCCAGCAGCCAAGTGCTGACAGAGAACTCCTACGAGCAGTACTTC. V and J are TRBV4-3 and TRBJ2-7; D is possibly TRBD1 (5 bases). Germline V gene sequence: CDR1 LGHNA, CDR2 YSLEER. The CDR3 is made up of 16 amino acids. V was shortened by 1 base and J by 0 bases, with 13 bases between the two germline ends.

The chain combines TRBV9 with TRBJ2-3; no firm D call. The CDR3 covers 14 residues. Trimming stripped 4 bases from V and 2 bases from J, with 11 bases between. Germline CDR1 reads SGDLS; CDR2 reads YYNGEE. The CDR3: CASSIDTITDTQYF. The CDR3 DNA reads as TGTGCCAGCAGCATAGACACTATCACAGATACGCAGTATTTT.

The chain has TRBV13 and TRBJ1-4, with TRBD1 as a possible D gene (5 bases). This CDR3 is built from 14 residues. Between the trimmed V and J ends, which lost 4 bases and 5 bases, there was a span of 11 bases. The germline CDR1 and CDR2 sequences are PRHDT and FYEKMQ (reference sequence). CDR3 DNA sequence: TGTGCCAGCAGCTCCGGGACTTCGAATGAAAAACTGTTTTTT. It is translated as CASSSGTSNEKLFF.

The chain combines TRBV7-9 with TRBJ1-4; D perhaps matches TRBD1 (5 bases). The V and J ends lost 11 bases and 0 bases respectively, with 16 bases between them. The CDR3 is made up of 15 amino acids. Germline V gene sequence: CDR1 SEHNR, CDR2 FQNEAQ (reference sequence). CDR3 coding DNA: TGTGCCGTTGGGACCGGGGATGCAACTAATGAAAAACTGTTTTTT. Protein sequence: CAVGTGDATNEKLFF.

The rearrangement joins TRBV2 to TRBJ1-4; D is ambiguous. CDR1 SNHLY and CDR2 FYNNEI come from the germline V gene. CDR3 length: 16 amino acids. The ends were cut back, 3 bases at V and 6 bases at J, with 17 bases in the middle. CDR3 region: CASSDRGEGIYEKLFF. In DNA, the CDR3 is TGTGCCAGCAGTGATCGTGGGGAAGGGATTTATGAAAAACTGTTTTTT.

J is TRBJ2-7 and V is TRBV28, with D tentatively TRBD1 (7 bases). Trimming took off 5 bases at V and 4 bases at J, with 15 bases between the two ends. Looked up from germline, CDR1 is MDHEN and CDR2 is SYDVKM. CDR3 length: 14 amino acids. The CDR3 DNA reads TGTGCCAGCAGTGCCACAGGGGAGGAGTACGAGCAGTACTTC. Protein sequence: CASSATGEEYEQYF. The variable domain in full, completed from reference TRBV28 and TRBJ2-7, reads DVKVTQSSRYLVKRTGEKVFLECVQDMDHENMFWYRQDPGLGLRLIYFSYDVKMKEKGDIPEGYSVSREKKERFSLILESASTNQTSMYLCASSATGEEYEQYFGPGTRLTVT.

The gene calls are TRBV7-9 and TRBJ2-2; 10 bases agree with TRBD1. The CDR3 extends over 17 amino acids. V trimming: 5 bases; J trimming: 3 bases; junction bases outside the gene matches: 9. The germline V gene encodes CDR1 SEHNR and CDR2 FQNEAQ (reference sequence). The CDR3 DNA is TGTGCCAGCAGCGCCGGGACAGGGGAATCCGACACCGGGGAGCTGTTTTTT. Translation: CASSAGTGESDTGELFF.

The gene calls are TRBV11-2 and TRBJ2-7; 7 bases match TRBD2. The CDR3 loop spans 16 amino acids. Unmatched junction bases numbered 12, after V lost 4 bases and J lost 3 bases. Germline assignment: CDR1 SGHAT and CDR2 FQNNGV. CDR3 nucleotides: TGTGCCAGCAGCTCTACGGTCGGAACGGGAGGCTACGAGCAGTACTTC. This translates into CASSSTVGTGGYEQYF.

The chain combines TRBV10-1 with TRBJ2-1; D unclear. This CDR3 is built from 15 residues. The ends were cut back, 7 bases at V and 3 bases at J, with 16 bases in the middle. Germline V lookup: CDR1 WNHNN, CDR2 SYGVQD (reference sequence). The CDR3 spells CASIYPRRIYNEQFF. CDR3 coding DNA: TGCGCCAGCATCTATCCCAGAAGAATCTACAATGAGCAGTTCTTC.

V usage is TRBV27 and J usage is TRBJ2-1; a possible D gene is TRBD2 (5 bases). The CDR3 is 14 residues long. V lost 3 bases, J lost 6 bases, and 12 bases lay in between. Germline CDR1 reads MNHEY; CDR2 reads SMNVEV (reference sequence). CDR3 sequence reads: CASSFQRAGNEQFF. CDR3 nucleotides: TGTGCCAGCAGTTTCCAACGGGCGGGCAATGAGCAGTTCTTC.

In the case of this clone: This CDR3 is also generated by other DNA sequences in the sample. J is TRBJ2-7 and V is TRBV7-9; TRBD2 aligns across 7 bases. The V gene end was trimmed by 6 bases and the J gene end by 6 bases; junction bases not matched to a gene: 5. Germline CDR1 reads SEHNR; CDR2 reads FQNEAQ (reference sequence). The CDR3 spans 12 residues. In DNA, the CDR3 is TGTGCCAGCAGTCCCGGGGGGATCGAGCAGTACTTC. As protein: CASSPGGIEQYF.

CDR3 in DNA: TGCGCCAGCAGCCGCTCATCAGGAGCGGGAATTGAGCAGTTCTTC. It codes for CASSRSSGAGIEQFF. The V gene is TRBV4-1, the J gene TRBJ2-1; 7 bases match TRBD2. Trimming at V came to 4 bases and at J to 9 bases, leaving 12 bases not matched to a gene. The CDR3 runs 15 residues. The germline V gene encodes CDR1 MGHRA and CDR2 YSYEKL.

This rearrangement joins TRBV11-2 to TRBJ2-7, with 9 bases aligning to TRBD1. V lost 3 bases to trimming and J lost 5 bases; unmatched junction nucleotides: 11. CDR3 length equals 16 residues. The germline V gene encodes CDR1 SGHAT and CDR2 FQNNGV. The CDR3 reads CASSLGPGTGLHEQYF. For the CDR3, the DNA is TGTGCCAGCAGCTTGGGGCCAGGGACAGGGCTACACGAGCAGTACTTC.

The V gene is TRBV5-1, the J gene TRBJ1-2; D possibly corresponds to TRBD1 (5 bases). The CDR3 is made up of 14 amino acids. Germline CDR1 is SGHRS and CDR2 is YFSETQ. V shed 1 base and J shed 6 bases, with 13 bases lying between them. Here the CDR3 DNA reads TGCGCCAGCAGCTTGTGGGTTGGGGGTGATGGCTACACCTTC. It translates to CASSLWVGGDGYTF.

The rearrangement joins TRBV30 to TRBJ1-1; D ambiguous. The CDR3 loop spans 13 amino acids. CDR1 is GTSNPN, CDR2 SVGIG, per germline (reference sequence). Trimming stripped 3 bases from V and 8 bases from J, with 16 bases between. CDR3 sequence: CAWRFVDRSEAFF. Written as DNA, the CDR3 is TGTGCCTGGAGATTCGTAGACCGTTCAGAAGCTTTCTTT.

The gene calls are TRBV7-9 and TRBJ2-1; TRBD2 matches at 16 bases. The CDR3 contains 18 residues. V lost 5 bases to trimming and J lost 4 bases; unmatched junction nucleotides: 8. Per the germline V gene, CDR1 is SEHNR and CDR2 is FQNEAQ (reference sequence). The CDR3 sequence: CASSQGTSGGALYNEQFF. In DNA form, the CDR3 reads TGTGCCAGCAGCCAAGGGACTAGCGGGGGGGCTCTGTACAATGAGCAGTTCTTC.

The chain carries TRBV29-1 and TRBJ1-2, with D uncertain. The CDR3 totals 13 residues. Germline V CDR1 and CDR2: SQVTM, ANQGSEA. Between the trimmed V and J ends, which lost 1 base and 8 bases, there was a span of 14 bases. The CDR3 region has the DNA TGCAGCGTTGAAGGGGTGGATTGGGAAGGCTACACCTTC. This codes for CSVEGVDWEGYTF.

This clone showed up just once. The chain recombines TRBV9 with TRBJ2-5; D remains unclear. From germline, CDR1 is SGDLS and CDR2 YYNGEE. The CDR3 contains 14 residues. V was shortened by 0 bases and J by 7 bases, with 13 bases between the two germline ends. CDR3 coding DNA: TGTGCCAGCAGCGTAGGCAACAGCCGTTCGACCCAGTACTTC. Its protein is CASSVGNSRSTQYF. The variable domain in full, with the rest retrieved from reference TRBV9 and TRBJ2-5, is DSGVTQTPKHLITATGQRVTLRCSPRSGDLSVYWYQQSLDQGLQFLIQYYNGEERAKGNILERFSAQQFPDLHSELNLSSLELGDSALYFCASSVGNSRSTQYFGPGTRLLVL.

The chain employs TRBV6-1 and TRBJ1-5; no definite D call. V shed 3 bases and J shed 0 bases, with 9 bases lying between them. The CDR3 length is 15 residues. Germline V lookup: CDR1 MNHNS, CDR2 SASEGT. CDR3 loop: CASSDSFYSNQPQHF. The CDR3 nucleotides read TGTGCCAGCAGTGACAGTTTTTATAGCAATCAGCCCCAGCATTTT.

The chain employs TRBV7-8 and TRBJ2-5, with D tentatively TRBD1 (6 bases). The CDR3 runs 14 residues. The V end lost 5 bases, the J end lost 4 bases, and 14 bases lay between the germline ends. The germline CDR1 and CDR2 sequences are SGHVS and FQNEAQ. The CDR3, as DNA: TGTGCCAGCAGCCCTTTGGGGGCGGGAGAGACCCAGTACTTC. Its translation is CASSPLGAGETQYF.

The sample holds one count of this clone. CDR3 nucleotide sequence: TGCGCCAGCAGCTTGGACCAGACAGGAACCCATGAGCAGTTCTTC. Its translation is CASSLDQTGTHEQFF. The J gene is TRBJ2-1, the V gene TRBV5-1; TRBD1 might be the D (6 bases). The CDR3 is 15 amino acids. Trimming left V 0 bases short and J 8 bases short, with 15 bases between. Germline CDR1 SGHRS, CDR2 YFSETQ. The full variable domain, with the rest looked up from reference TRBV5-1 and TRBJ2-1, is KAGVTQTPRYLIKTRGQQVTLSCSPISGHRSVSWYQQTPGQGLQFLFEYFSETQRNKGNFPGRFSGRQFSNSRSEMNVSTLELGDSALYLCASSLDQTGTHEQFFGPGTRLTVL.

CDR3: CASSATGVAHEQFF. The CDR3 DNA reads as TGTGCCAGCAGCGCGACAGGGGTGGCACATGAGCAGTTCTTC. This rearrangement joins TRBV9 to TRBJ2-1; 8 nucleotides align to TRBD1. V lost 3 bases and J lost 8; bases outside the gene matches: 7. Looked up from germline, CDR1 is SGDLS and CDR2 is YYNGEE. CDR3 length equals 14 residues.

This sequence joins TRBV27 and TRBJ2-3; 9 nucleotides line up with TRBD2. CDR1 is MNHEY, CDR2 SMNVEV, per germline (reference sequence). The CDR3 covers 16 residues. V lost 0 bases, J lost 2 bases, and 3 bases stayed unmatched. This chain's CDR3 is CASSLSPSGATDTQYF. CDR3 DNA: TGTGCCAGCAGTTTATCCCCTAGCGGGGCCACAGATACGCAGTATTTT.

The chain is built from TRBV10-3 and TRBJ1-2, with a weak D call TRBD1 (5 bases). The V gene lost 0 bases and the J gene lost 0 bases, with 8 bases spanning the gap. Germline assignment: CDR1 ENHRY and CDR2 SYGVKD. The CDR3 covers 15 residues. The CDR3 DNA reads TGTGCCATCAGTGAGTCGGCCAGGGCTAACTATGGCTACACCTTC. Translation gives CAISESARANYGYTF.